The 21 T cell receptor beta chains below all came from one sample that was sequenced in a study of blood T cells in healthy people across ages. PCR was performed a second time for roughly 7 to 11 cycles using a sample-barcoded 5' primer and a J-beta primer mix. TCRdb re-called the 5' RACE reads with MiXCR, one entry per CDR3 protein. The data hold about 780,000 distinct CDR3 sequences, with roughly 25% observed a single time. These records were also assigned to another study, of T cells of mothers and their children.

The specimen was blood. All receptors come from a boy younger than 18 in good health.

The V gene is TRBV4-2, the J gene TRBJ1-1; no firm D call. The CDR3 length is 14 residues. The V gene lost 0 bases and the J gene lost 10 bases, with 15 bases spanning the gap. CDR1 is LGHNA, CDR2 YNFKEQ, per germline. CDR3 loop: CASSQDSSRPPAFF. The CDR3 bases are TGTGCCAGCAGCCAAGACTCCTCCCGCCCCCCAGCTTTCTTT.

The chain links TRBV7-2 to TRBJ2-7; unclear D gene. Germline loops: CDR1 SGHTA, CDR2 FQGNSA. The CDR3 has 12 residues. Trimming removed 3 bases at V and 5 bases at J, with 8 bases between. The CDR3 loop reads CASSFTWNEQYF. Written as DNA, the CDR3 is TGTGCCAGCAGCTTCACATGGAACGAGCAGTACTTC. The variable domain in full, with the rest retrieved from reference TRBV7-2 and TRBJ2-7, is GAGVSQSPSNKVTEKGKDVELRCDPISGHTALYWYRQSLGQGLEFLIYFQGNSAPDKSGLPSDRFSAERTGGSVSTLTIQRTQQEDSAVYLCASSFTWNEQYFGPGTRLTVT.

V usage is TRBV28 and J usage is TRBJ2-5; a weak D match, TRBD2 (6 bases). The V end was cut by 7 bases, the J end by 5 bases, with 17 bases between. The CDR3 runs 14 residues. In germline, CDR1 is MDHEN, CDR2 SYDVKM. CDR3 coding DNA: TGTGCCAGCAATCCCCGGGACTGGTTGGAGACCCAGTACTTC. The encoded protein is CASNPRDWLETQYF.

This clonotype was seen more than once but under ten times. The chain joins TRBV5-1 to TRBJ1-1, with TRBD1 identical over 8 bases. Germline V CDR1 and CDR2: SGHRS, YFSETQ. V lost 0 bases and J lost 1; bases outside the gene matches: 2. The CDR3 length is 15 residues. Written as DNA, the CDR3 is TGCGCCAGCAGCTTGGGACAGGGGAAGAACACTGAAGCTTTCTTT. It is translated as CASSLGQGKNTEAFF.

This clonotype occurred a few times. The J gene is TRBJ2-7, the V gene TRBV27; no definite D call. The ends were cut back, 2 bases at V and 4 bases at J, with 12 bases in the middle. The CDR3 has 14 amino acids. Germline CDR1 is MNHEY and CDR2 is SMNVEV (reference sequence). The chain's CDR3 is CASSLRGSRYEQYF. CDR3 nucleotides: TGTGCCAGCAGTTTACGTGGGTCTAGGTACGAGCAGTACTTC.

This clonotype has just a few counts. CDR3 amino acids: CASSQMGDEKLFF. CDR3 DNA sequence: TGTGCCAGCAGCCAAATGGGAGACGAAAAACTGTTTTTT. V usage is TRBV3-1 and J usage is TRBJ1-4, with D unresolved. CDR1 is LGHDT and CDR2 is YNNKEL in the germline V gene (reference sequence). V dropped 2 bases and J dropped 8 bases, with 9 bases sitting between them. The CDR3 is 13 amino acids.

The chain combines TRBV20-1 with TRBJ1-1; TRBD1 aligns across 7 bases. J gave up 9 bases and V 3 bases, and 4 bases lay outside the gene matches. The germline CDR1 and CDR2 sequences are DFQATT and SNEGSKA (reference sequence). The CDR3 has 11 residues. CDR3 DNA sequence: TGCAGTGCTAGGCGACAGGGTAAAGCTTTCTTT. This codes for CSARRQGKAFF.

This clonotype was detected only a few times. The rearrangement links TRBV21-1 to TRBJ2-1; the table's D gene call, TRBD1, was not cross checked with the DNA. TRBV21-1 is flagged as a pseudogene. This CDR3 region has 15 residues. Written as DNA, the CDR3 is TGTGCCAGCAGCAAAACAGGGGGCTGGAACAATGAGCAGTTCTTC. Its translation: CASSKTGGWNNEQFF.

In its sample, this clonotype was seen a few times. The chain uses TRBV15 and TRBJ2-2; 7 nucleotides match TRBD1. This CDR3 region has 15 residues. After removal of 2 bases from V and 6 bases from J, the junction contained 6 bases not matched to a gene. CDR1 LNHNV and CDR2 YYDKDF come from the germline V gene (reference sequence). In nucleotides, the CDR3 is TGTGCCACCAGCAGAAACACAGGGGACCCCGGGGAGCTGTTTTTT. This gives the protein CATSRNTGDPGELFF.

The chain couples TRBV11-2 to TRBJ1-6; D unresolved. V was cut by 5 bases and J by 14 bases, with 16 bases left in between. There are 13 residues in the CDR3. Per the germline V gene, CDR1 is SGHAT and CDR2 is FQNNGV. The CDR3 spells CASSHHSLSTLHF. The CDR3 nucleotides read TGTGCCAGCAGCCATCACAGCCTCTCAACCCTCCACTTT.

The chain recombines TRBV4-2 with TRBJ2-7, with D perhaps TRBD2 (5 bases). CDR1 is LGHNA, CDR2 YNFKEQ, per germline. The CDR3 is 17 amino acids. The germline V and J ends were trimmed by 0 bases and 2 bases, with 17 bases remaining between them. The CDR3 region has the DNA TGTGCCAGCAGCCAAGAAGTTGAGACACTAGGAACCTACGAGCAGTACTTC. Translated, it gives CASSQEVETLGTYEQYF.

This clonotype showed up just a few times. V usage is TRBV4-2 and J usage is TRBJ2-7; 13 bases align to TRBD2. CDR3 length: 16 amino acids. The trim removed 1 base at V and 0 bases at J, leaving 0 bases unmatched. From germline, CDR1 is LGHNA and CDR2 YNFKEQ. The CDR3 DNA follows: TGTGCCAGCAGCCAAGGACTAGCGGGGGGCTCCTACGAGCAGTACTTC. Encoded protein: CASSQGLAGGSYEQYF.

This clonotype turned up a few times. This chain joins TRBV4-1 and TRBJ2-6; possibly TRBD2 for D (6 bases). Trimming stripped 4 bases from V and 2 bases from J, with 18 bases between. Germline V CDR1 and CDR2: MGHRA, YSYEKL. The CDR3 runs 18 residues. The CDR3 sequence: CASSLVLEGSAGANVLTF. In DNA form, the CDR3 reads TGCGCCAGCAGCCTCGTATTGGAGGGTTCGGCTGGGGCCAACGTCCTGACTTTC.

The CDR3 DNA reads as TGTGCCAGCAGCTCAAGAGCGGGGGGGTTGGACGAGCAGTACTTC. Protein sequence: CASSSRAGGLDEQYF. The V and J genes are TRBV7-3 and TRBJ2-7, with TRBD2 identical over 10 bases. Germline CDR1 reads SGHTA; CDR2 reads FQGTGA. V dropped 4 bases and J dropped 5; count of bases not matched to a gene: 8. The CDR3 is 15 amino acids.

The rearrangement links TRBV5-5 to TRBJ2-1; 7 bases align to TRBD1. The J call may be incorrect, as the DNA end agrees better with TRBJ2-7. CDR3 length equals 17 residues. The germline V gene has CDR1 SGHKS and CDR2 YYEKEE (reference sequence). CDR3 sequence: CASSPDARFTGVNEQYF. CDR3 bases: TGTGCCAGCAGCCCCGACGCTCGGTTTACAGGGGTGAACGAGCAGTACTTC.

The rearrangement joins TRBV18 to TRBJ1-1; 7 bases are shared with TRBD1. The V gene's germline CDR1 is KGHSH and CDR2 LQKENI. After removal of 2 bases from V and 0 bases from J, the junction contained 3 bases not matched to a gene. The CDR3 is 15 residues long. This chain's CDR3 is CASSPDGQVNTEAFF. The DNA of the CDR3 is TGTGCCAGCTCACCAGACGGACAGGTGAACACTGAAGCTTTCTTT.

In this sample, this clonotype turned up a few times. CDR3 region: CASSPISGGPYNEQFF. The CDR3 nucleotides are TGTGCCAGCAGCCCGATATCGGGGGGCCCCTACAATGAGCAGTTCTTC. The V gene is TRBV11-2, the J gene TRBJ2-1, with a possible D match to TRBD2 (7 bases). CDR1 is SGHAT, CDR2 FQNNGV, per germline. Trimming pared 5 bases from V and 2 bases from J, leaving 16 bases between. This CDR3 has 16 residues.

The V and J genes are TRBV5-1 and TRBJ2-6; 7 bases align to TRBD1. CDR3 length: 18 amino acids. CDR1 SGHRS and CDR2 YFSETQ come from the germline V gene. V was pared by 0 bases and J by 0 bases, with 6 bases of the junction left unmatched. The CDR3 sequence: CASSLAGTVYSGANVLTF. CDR3 nucleotide sequence: TGCGCCAGCAGCTTGGCTGGGACAGTTTACTCTGGGGCCAACGTCCTGACTTTC.

The rearrangement links TRBV14 to TRBJ1-2, with TRBD1 identical over 8 bases. Per the germline V gene, CDR1 is SGHDN and CDR2 is FVKESK. Germline trimming cut 2 bases from V and 11 bases from J; bases unmatched to any gene: 13. The CDR3 is 15 amino acids. CDR3 amino acids: CASSQHAGGAEGYTF. CDR3 nucleotides: TGTGCCAGCAGCCAACATGCAGGGGGCGCCGAGGGTTACACCTTC.

This clonotype was seen a few times. The chain recombines TRBV3-1 with TRBJ1-3, with 7 positions matching TRBD1. Germline trimming cut 4 bases from V and 1 base from J; bases unmatched to any gene: 10. The CDR3 extends over 17 amino acids. Germline V gene data show CDR1 as LGHDT and CDR2 as YNNKEL (reference sequence). Here the CDR3 reads CASSPDLGQESGNTIYF. CDR3 in DNA: TGTGCCAGCAGCCCCGACCTCGGACAGGAGTCTGGAAACACCATATATTTT.

This clonotype was recorded only once. V gene TRBV5-1 combines with J gene TRBJ2-5; 8 nucleotides align to TRBD1. The length of the CDR3 is 16 residues. CDR1 is SGHRS and CDR2 is YFSETQ in the germline V gene. J was trimmed by 0 bases and V by 4 bases; bases with no gene match: 8. As DNA, the CDR3 is TGCGCCAGCAGCCACGGAGAGACAGGGGACCAAGAGACCCAGTACTTC. This codes for CASSHGETGDQETQYF.